This note documents a single T cell receptor beta chain sequence. What it binds is not known. Using immunoSEQ multiplex PCR, the repertoire was profiled, and TCRdb retains in-frame clones only, with some absent. Of about 68,000 clones listed, approximately 91% were seen once; the top ten hold about 0.31%. The sample comes from a study of OX40 agonist ivuxolimab in advanced cancers. V dropped 4 bases and J dropped 5 bases, with 15 bases sitting between them. The CDR3 covers 15 residues. Germline assignment: CDR1 SGHNT and CDR2 YYREEE (reference sequence). Regarding the study as a whole: Antigen specificity was not determined for the expanded peripheral T cells.

This receptor was identified in an adult with an advanced solid tumor such as melanoma, head and neck, liver or kidney cancer. The specimen was CD4+ or CD8+ T cells sorted from blood, collected in a trial of the OX40 agonist ivuxolimab. The rearrangement links TRBV5-4 to TRBJ2-2; the D gene is possibly TRBD2 (5 bases). CDR3: CASSSGGAVTGELFF. The CDR3 nucleotides are TGTGCCAGCAGCAGCGGAGGAGCAGTTACCGGGGAGCTGTTTTTT.